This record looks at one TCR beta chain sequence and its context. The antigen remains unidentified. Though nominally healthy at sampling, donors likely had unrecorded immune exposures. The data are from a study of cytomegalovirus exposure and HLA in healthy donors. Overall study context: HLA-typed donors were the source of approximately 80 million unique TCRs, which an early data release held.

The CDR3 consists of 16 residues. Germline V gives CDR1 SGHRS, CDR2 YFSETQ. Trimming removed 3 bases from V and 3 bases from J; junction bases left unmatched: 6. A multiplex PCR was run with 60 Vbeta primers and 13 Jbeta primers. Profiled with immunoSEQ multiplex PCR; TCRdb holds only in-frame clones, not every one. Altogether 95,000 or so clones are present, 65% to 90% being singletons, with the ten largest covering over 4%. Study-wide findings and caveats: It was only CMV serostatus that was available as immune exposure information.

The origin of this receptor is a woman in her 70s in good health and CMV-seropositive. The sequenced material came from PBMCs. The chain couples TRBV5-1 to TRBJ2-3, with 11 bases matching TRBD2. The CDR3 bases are TGCGCCAGCAGCTCTATGACTAGCGGGAAAACAGATACGCAGTATTTT. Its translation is CASSSMTSGKTDTQYF.